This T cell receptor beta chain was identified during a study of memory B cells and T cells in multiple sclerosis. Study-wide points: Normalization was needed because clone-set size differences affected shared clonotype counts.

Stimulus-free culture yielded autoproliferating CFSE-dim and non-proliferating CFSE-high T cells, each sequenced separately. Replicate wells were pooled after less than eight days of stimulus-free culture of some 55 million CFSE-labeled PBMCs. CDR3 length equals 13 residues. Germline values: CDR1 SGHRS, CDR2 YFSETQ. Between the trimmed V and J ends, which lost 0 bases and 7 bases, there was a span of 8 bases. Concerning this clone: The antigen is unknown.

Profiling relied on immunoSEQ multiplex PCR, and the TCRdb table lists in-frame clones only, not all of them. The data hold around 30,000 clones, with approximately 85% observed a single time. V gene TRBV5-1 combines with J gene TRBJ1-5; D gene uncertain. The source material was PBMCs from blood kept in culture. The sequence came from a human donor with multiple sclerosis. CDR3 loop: CASSLDGVQPQHF. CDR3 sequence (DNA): TGCGCCAGCAGCTTGGATGGGGTACAGCCCCAGCATTTT.